This passage covers 23 T cell receptor beta chains from one sample sequenced in a study of blood T cell repertoires in COVID-19. Sequenced by immunoSEQ multiplex PCR; TCRdb stores in-frame clones only, minus some. The sample has about 250,000 clones; around 89% are singletons. Source material: peripheral blood. The receptor source for this set is a woman between 25 and 40 years old with COVID-19, enrolled during active disease.

This chain joins TRBV9 and TRBJ1-3, with D possibly being TRBD1 (5 bases). Trimming shortened V by 4 bases and J by 4 bases, and 15 bases separated the two germline ends. In germline, CDR1 is SGDLS, CDR2 YYNGEE. The CDR3 is 15 residues long. The CDR3 DNA follows: TGTGCCAGCAGCCAGGGAGGGACGCGAGGAAACACCATATATTTT. Its protein is CASSQGGTRGNTIYF.

This chain connects TRBV9 to TRBJ2-7; 11 bases are a match to TRBD2. The CDR3 is 15 residues long. Looked up from germline, CDR1 is SGDLS and CDR2 is YYNGEE. The junction had 3 bases not matched to a gene; V was cut back by 2 bases and J by 2 bases. The CDR3 DNA reads as TGTGCCAGCAGCGTCACTAGCGGGGGCCCCTACGAGCAGTACTTC. Its translation: CASSVTSGGPYEQYF.

The chain links TRBV29-1 to TRBJ2-3, with TRBD1 identical over 7 bases. The CDR3 has 13 amino acids. Germline CDR1 reads SQVTM; CDR2 reads ANQGSEA. Trimming took 3 bases from V and 1 from J; bases not matched to a gene: 1. The CDR3 DNA is TGCAGCGTTGACGACAGGGGCACAGATACGCAGTATTTT. Protein product: CSVDDRGTDTQYF.

V usage is TRBV28 and J usage is TRBJ1-6; 9 bases are shared with TRBD1. CDR3 length: 12 amino acids. CDR1 and CDR2 (germline): MDHEN, SYDVKM. V shed 6 bases, J shed 16 bases, and the junction held 7 bases outside the gene matches. Here the CDR3 DNA reads TGTGCCAGCAGAATGACAGGGGGGAATCTCCACTTT. It is translated as CASRMTGGNLHF.

This clone was picked up one time. V gene TRBV7-2 combines with J gene TRBJ2-3; 14 bases agree with TRBD2. Germline V gene lookup returns CDR1 SGHTA and CDR2 FQGNSA. The CDR3 has 18 residues. Germline trimming cut 5 bases from V and 3 bases from J; bases unmatched to any gene: 10. CDR3 loop: CASSLTTSGRVKTDTQYF. The CDR3 DNA reads TGTGCCAGCAGCCTAACGACTAGCGGGAGGGTGAAAACAGATACGCAGTATTTT.

The chain carries TRBV4-3 and TRBJ2-3; 7 bases are a match to TRBD2. Trimming at V came to 4 bases and at J to 2 bases, leaving 6 bases not matched to a gene. This CDR3 spans 15 amino acids. CDR1 is LGHNA and CDR2 is YSLEER in the germline V gene. CDR3 protein: CASSLERGPTDTQYF. In DNA, the CDR3 is TGCGCCAGCAGCCTGGAGCGGGGACCCACAGATACGCAGTATTTT.

This sequence joins TRBV6-1 and TRBJ2-1; 9 nucleotides agree with TRBD2. CDR3 length: 16 amino acids. Trimming took 4 bases from V and 4 from J; bases not matched to a gene: 8. CDR1 and CDR2 (germline): MNHNS, SASEGT. CDR3 DNA: TGTGCCAGCAGTGTAATGACTAGCGGCCCTTACAATGAGCAGTTCTTC. It translates to CASSVMTSGPYNEQFF.

This rearrangement joins TRBV6-5 to TRBJ1-1; D not resolved. The CDR3 has 13 residues. The V end lost 0 bases, the J end lost 6 bases, and 8 bases lay between the germline ends. From germline, CDR1 is MNHEY and CDR2 SVGAGI. The CDR3 sequence: CASSYSRSAEAFF. CDR3 coding DNA: TGTGCCAGCAGTTACTCGCGAAGCGCTGAAGCTTTCTTT.

The chain couples TRBV19 to TRBJ2-2; 10 bases fit TRBD1. Germline V gene sequence: CDR1 LNHDA, CDR2 SQIVND (reference sequence). V trimming: 6 bases; J trimming: 6 bases; junction bases outside the gene matches: 4. This CDR3 has 14 residues. CDR3 nucleotides: TGTGCCAGTAGCCGGGACAGGGGCTCCGGGGAGCTGTTTTTT. Translation gives CASSRDRGSGELFF.

The rearrangement links TRBV4-2 to TRBJ1-2, with D possibly being TRBD1 (5 bases). Trimming left V 0 bases short and J 5 bases short, with 10 bases between. The CDR3 extends over 14 amino acids. CDR1 and CDR2 (germline): LGHNA, YNFKEQ. Written as DNA, the CDR3 is TGTGCCAGCAGCCAAGATATGGAGGGGTATGGCTACACCTTC. It codes for CASSQDMEGYGYTF.

This chain joins TRBV7-2 and TRBJ2-7, with 7 bases identical to TRBD2. Germline loops: CDR1 SGHTA, CDR2 FQGNSA. The V segment lost 6 bases and the J segment 4 bases; nucleotides outside the gene matches: 12. The CDR3 sequence is 15 residues long. CDR3 bases: TGTGCCAGCAGTTCGGGGGGAGCCGAGGGATACGAGCAGTACTTC. Protein: CASSSGGAEGYEQYF.

This chain connects TRBV6-4 to TRBJ2-1; 8 bases match TRBD2. CDR3 length: 16 residues. Germline lookup yields CDR1 MRHNA and CDR2 SNTAGT. V trimming: 2 bases; J trimming: 0 bases; junction bases outside the gene matches: 3. The CDR3, as DNA: TGTGCCAGCAGTGACGCGAGCGGGGGCTCCTACAATGAGCAGTTCTTC. It codes for CASSDASGGSYNEQFF.

This chain connects TRBV5-5 to TRBJ1-5; TRBD1 aligns across 7 bases. This CDR3 has 14 amino acids. In germline, CDR1 is SGHKS, CDR2 YYEKEE (reference sequence). V was pared by 4 bases and J by 3 bases, with 4 bases of the junction left unmatched. CDR3 nucleotide sequence: TGTGCCAGCAGCCCTACAGGGGTCAATCAGCCCCAGCATTTT. This gives the protein CASSPTGVNQPQHF. The full variable domain, rest sourced from reference TRBV5-5 and TRBJ1-5, is DAGVTQSPTHLIKTRGQQVTLRCSPISGHKSVSWYQQVLGQGPQFIFQYYEKEERGRGNFPDRFSARQFPNYSSELNVNALLLGDSALYLCASSPTGVNQPQHFGDGTRLSIL.

The genes are TRBV3-1 (or the pseudogene TRBV3-2) and TRBJ2-3, with TRBD2 matching over 10 bases. The CDR3 consists of 16 residues. The germline gives CDR1 LGHDT, CDR2 YNNKEL (reference sequence). V shed 1 base, J shed 2 bases, and the junction held 3 bases outside the gene matches. Written as DNA, the CDR3 is TGTGCCAGCAGCCAAGGGACTAGCGGTACCACAGATACGCAGTATTTT. It codes for CASSQGTSGTTDTQYF.

This sequence joins TRBV12-5 and TRBJ2-7; a possible D gene is TRBD1 (5 bases). The germline V and J ends were trimmed by 7 bases and 5 bases, with 18 bases remaining between them. Germline V gene lookup returns CDR1 LGHNT and CDR2 FRNRAP. The CDR3 runs to 14 residues. Written as DNA, the CDR3 is TGTGCTAGTGCCCCCCCCCGGCAGGGCGACGAGCAGTACGTC. This encodes CASAPPRQGDEQYV.

The chain is built from TRBV10-3 and TRBJ2-7; 9 nucleotides agree with TRBD2. CDR1 and CDR2 (germline): ENHRY, SYGVKD. The CDR3 spans 20 residues. The junction had 29 bases not matched to a gene; V was cut back by 9 bases and J by 5 bases. CDR3 in DNA: TGTGCCATGGGAGAGGGGGGGCTAGCGGGAAATACCCCCTTAGCGAACGAGCAGTACGTC. Its translation is CAMGEGGLAGNTPLANEQYV.

The J gene is TRBJ2-2, the V gene TRBV9, with D uncertain. Per germline, CDR1 SGDLS and CDR2 YYNGEE. This CDR3 region has 14 residues. V dropped 0 bases and J dropped 6 bases, with 9 bases sitting between them. As DNA, the CDR3 is TGTGCCAGCAGCGTAGAAGCTAGTCCCGGGGAGCTGTTTTTT. This codes for CASSVEASPGELFF.

The V call is TRBV5-4, the J call TRBJ2-1, with 13 nucleotides matching TRBD2. The CDR3 length is 15 residues. V lost 5 bases, J lost 7 bases, and 6 bases stayed unmatched. The germline gives CDR1 SGHNT, CDR2 YYREEE (reference sequence). The CDR3 region has the DNA TGTGCCAGCAGGGCTGGACTAGCGGGAGAAAATGAGCAGTTCTTC. As protein: CASRAGLAGENEQFF.

The rearrangement uses TRBV10-3 and TRBJ2-2, with 10 bases fitting TRBD1. The CDR3 is 16 amino acids. With V trimmed by 0 bases and J by 4 bases, 2 bases remained unmatched. CDR1 and CDR2 (germline): ENHRY, SYGVKD. The DNA for the CDR3 is TGTGCCATCAGTGAGTCGGGGACAGGGGTCACCGGGGAGCTGTTTTTT. It specifies CAISESGTGVTGELFF.

The V call is TRBV5-4, the J call TRBJ1-2; 7 bases are shared with TRBD1. Losses at the gene ends were 2 bases for V and 4 bases for J; bases not matched to a gene: 11. Germline V CDR1 and CDR2: SGHNT, YYREEE (reference sequence). CDR3 length: 16 residues. The CDR3, as DNA: TGTGCCAGCAGCTTTCCCCCCAGACAGGGAGCCTATGGCTACACCTTC. Translated, it gives CASSFPPRQGAYGYTF.

The chain links TRBV5-4 to TRBJ2-1, with TRBD2 identical over 9 bases. The CDR3 extends over 13 amino acids. The V gene's germline CDR1 is SGHNT and CDR2 YYREEE (reference sequence). Trimming took 5 bases from V and 6 from J; bases not matched to a gene: 3. CDR3 DNA: TGTGCCAGCAGAGCGGGGGGCCGCAATGAGCAGTTCTTC. The encoded protein is CASRAGGRNEQFF.

The chain carries TRBV6-5 and TRBJ1-1; the D gene is possibly TRBD1 (6 bases). V lost 6 bases to trimming and J lost 7 bases, with 18 bases between them. CDR3 length: 14 residues. Germline assignment: CDR1 MNHEY and CDR2 SVGAGI. The CDR3 sequence: CASRIRGRDHEAFF. In nucleotides, the CDR3 is TGTGCCAGCAGGATTAGGGGGAGGGACCATGAAGCTTTCTTT.

This chain links TRBV28 with TRBJ1-2, with a possible D match to TRBD1 (6 bases). This CDR3 region has 16 residues. Trimming removed 3 bases from V and 2 bases from J, with 16 bases in between. Germline CDR1 reads MDHEN; CDR2 reads SYDVKM. The CDR3 coding sequence is TGTGCCAGCAGTTTGTCAATTCGACAGGTGAACTATGGCTACACCTTC. Amino acid sequence: CASSLSIRQVNYGYTF.